The sequence of this T cell receptor beta chain was determined in a study of T cell responses to AZD1222 COVID-19 vaccine. Germline trimming cut 6 bases from V and 5 bases from J; bases unmatched to any gene: 7. This CDR3 is 15 amino acids long. Germline V gene sequence: CDR1 MNHEY, CDR2 SMNVEV (reference sequence). The assay was immunoSEQ multiplex PCR, and TCRdb's table has in-frame clones only and misses some. The table records approximately 150,000 clones, 85% to 90% of them present only once. As for this clone: Its antigen is currently unknown.

Study findings and constraints: Vaccine-related CD4 TCRs covered spike, predominating at 160-218 and 743-854.

This chain uses TRBV27 with TRBJ2-7; 13 nucleotides line up with TRBD2. The input for sequencing was peripheral blood, taken 28 days after the second AZD1222 dose. The sequence derives from an adult who received the AZD1222 COVID-19 vaccine. The chain's CDR3 is CASRLAGGPVDEQYF. The DNA for the CDR3 is TGTGCCAGCAGACTAGCGGGAGGGCCCGTGGACGAGCAGTACTTC.